This passage covers 30 T cell receptor beta chains from one sample sequenced in a study of cytomegalovirus exposure and HLA in healthy donors. PCR involved 60 Vbeta and 13 Jbeta primers. Only in-frame clones appear in the TCRdb table, and some are missing; sequencing was by immunoSEQ multiplex PCR. The sample holds 95,000 to 110,000 clones, about three quarters seen once. The sequenced sample consisted of PBMCs. These receptors all come from a man aged 60 to 75 in good health and CMV-seropositive.

V is TRBV6-1 and J is TRBJ1-2; 7 nucleotides align to TRBD1. CDR3 length: 14 residues. With 4 bases clipped from V and 6 bases from J, the junction kept 8 bases outside the gene matches. The germline CDR1 and CDR2 sequences are MNHNS and SASEGT. The DNA of the CDR3 is TGTGCCAGCAGTGGACAGGGAGACGGTAATGGCTACACCTTC. Its protein is CASSGQGDGNGYTF.

The chain has TRBV5-1 and TRBJ2-1; 7 nucleotides align to TRBD2. CDR1 and CDR2 from the germline V gene are SGHRS and YFSETQ. CDR3 length: 14 residues. V lost 3 bases, J lost 5 bases, and 5 bases stayed unmatched. The DNA for the CDR3 is TGCGCCAGCAGCTCCGGGACTATGGACAATGAGCAGTTCTTC. Amino acids: CASSSGTMDNEQFF.

V and J are TRBV6-5 and TRBJ1-4; perhaps TRBD1 as D (6 bases). Between the trimmed V and J ends, which lost 0 bases and 6 bases, there was a span of 14 bases. This CDR3 comprises 16 residues. CDR1 and CDR2 from the germline V gene are MNHEY and SVGAGI. The CDR3 protein is CASSYSTDRGDEKLFF. CDR3 DNA: TGTGCCAGCAGTTACTCGACGGACAGAGGTGATGAAAAACTGTTTTTT.

The chain employs TRBV6-5 and TRBJ1-5; no definite D call. The V and J ends lost 0 bases and 7 bases respectively, with 7 bases between them. The CDR3 spans 13 residues. Looked up from germline, CDR1 is MNHEY and CDR2 is SVGAGI. The CDR3 region has the DNA TGTGCCAGCAGTTACTCAGCTCTGCAGCCCCAGCATTTT. It yields the protein CASSYSALQPQHF.

The rearrangement uses TRBV5-1 and TRBJ1-1; TRBD1 agrees at 7 bases. The CDR3 length is 16 residues. V shed 2 bases, J shed 3 bases, and the junction held 10 bases outside the gene matches. Germline-derived CDR1 and CDR2 are SGHRS and YFSETQ. The CDR3 protein is CASSFRDRLFDTEAFF. The CDR3 DNA follows: TGCGCCAGCAGCTTCCGGGACAGATTGTTTGACACTGAAGCTTTCTTT.

This chain uses TRBV7-8 with TRBJ1-2, with D possibly being TRBD1 (6 bases). The CDR3 runs 14 residues. The V and J ends lost 2 bases and 6 bases respectively, with 13 bases between them. Germline V gene data show CDR1 as SGHVS and CDR2 as FQNEAQ. CDR3 region: CASSLRTDLNGYTF. CDR3 sequence (DNA): TGTGCCAGCAGCTTACGGACAGACTTAAATGGCTACACCTTC. Filled out from reference TRBV7-8 and TRBJ1-2, the complete variable domain reads GAGVSQSPRYKVAKRGQDVALRCDPISGHVSLFWYQQALGQGPEFLTYFQNEAQLDKSGLPSDRFFAERPEGSVSTLKIQRTQQEDSAVYLCASSLRTDLNGYTFGSGTRLTVV.

The genes are TRBV4-1 and TRBJ1-2; D is ambiguous. Trimming shortened V by 0 bases and J by 5 bases, and 16 bases separated the two germline ends. The CDR3 is made up of 16 amino acids. Germline loops: CDR1 MGHRA, CDR2 YSYEKL. The CDR3 here is CASSQETGFGGYGYTF. CDR3 bases: TGCGCCAGCAGCCAAGAGACGGGGTTTGGAGGGTATGGCTACACCTTC.

The chain carries TRBV18 and TRBJ2-1; TRBD2 aligns across 9 bases. This CDR3 is built from 14 residues. With 1 base clipped from V and 5 bases from J, the junction kept 0 bases outside the gene matches. Germline values: CDR1 KGHSH, CDR2 LQKENI. CDR3 coding DNA: TGTGCCAGCTCACCACAGCGGGGGGACAATGAGCAGTTCTTC. This gives the protein CASSPQRGDNEQFF.

The chain is built from TRBV9 and TRBJ2-5; TRBD1 aligns across 8 bases. Germline V gene sequence: CDR1 SGDLS, CDR2 YYNGEE. This CDR3 comprises 14 residues. The trim removed 4 bases at V and 5 bases at J, leaving 7 bases unmatched. For the CDR3, the DNA is TGTGCCAGCAGCTCCCCAGGGGGCCGGGAGACCCAGTACTTC. This sequence encodes CASSSPGGRETQYF.

This clone was picked up one time. This rearrangement joins TRBV7-3 to TRBJ2-1; 10 bases fit TRBD2. The V segment lost 6 bases and the J segment 2 bases; nucleotides outside the gene matches: 4. Per germline, CDR1 SGHTA and CDR2 FQGTGA. The CDR3 runs 15 residues. As DNA, the CDR3 is TGTGCCAGCAGTAAAAGCGGGGGGGCCTACAATGAGCAGTTCTTC. Translating gives CASSKSGGAYNEQFF. The variable domain in full, completed from reference TRBV7-3 and TRBJ2-1, reads GAGVSQTPSNKVTEKGKYVELRCDPISGHTALYWYRQSLGQGPEFLIYFQGTGAADDSGLPNDRFFAVRPEGSVSTLKIQRTERGDSAVYLCASSKSGGAYNEQFFGPGTRLTVL.

This clone has just one count. The chain joins TRBV5-1 to TRBJ1-2, with 7 bases matching TRBD1. CDR1 is SGHRS, CDR2 YFSETQ, per germline. With 4 bases clipped from V and 1 base from J, the junction kept 10 bases outside the gene matches. The CDR3 length is 16 residues. CDR3 region: CASSPGDSTYNYGYTF. The CDR3 nucleotides are TGCGCCAGCAGCCCCGGGGACAGCACCTATAACTATGGCTACACCTTC. Full variable domain (remainder filled in from reference TRBV5-1 and TRBJ1-2): KAGVTQTPRYLIKTRGQQVTLSCSPISGHRSVSWYQQTPGQGLQFLFEYFSETQRNKGNFPGRFSGRQFSNSRSEMNVSTLELGDSALYLCASSPGDSTYNYGYTFGSGTRLTVV.

The chain couples TRBV10-3 to TRBJ1-4; 9 bases map to TRBD1. Germline CDR1 is ENHRY and CDR2 is SYGVKD. The J segment lost 4 bases and the V segment lost 0 bases, leaving 3 bases of the junction unmatched. The CDR3 loop spans 16 amino acids. The CDR3 DNA sequence: TGTGCCATCAGTGAGTCTACGGGACAGGGTAATGAAAAACTGTTTTTT. It is translated as CAISESTGQGNEKLFF.

This chain links TRBV18 with TRBJ1-4, with D possibly being TRBD1 (5 bases). Trimming pared 8 bases from V and 5 bases from J, leaving 15 bases between. Germline values: CDR1 KGHSH, CDR2 LQKENI. The CDR3 totals 14 residues. CDR3 region: CASRLGPENEKLFF. The CDR3 nucleotides read TGTGCCAGCCGTCTGGGGCCGGAAAATGAAAAACTGTTTTTT.

The gene calls are TRBV7-6 and TRBJ1-5, with a weak D call TRBD1 (5 bases). V lost 3 bases and J 3 bases, leaving 21 bases between the germline ends. The germline CDR1 and CDR2 sequences are SGHVS and FNYEAQ. This CDR3 contains 18 residues. The CDR3 region is CASSLGGDGEFLNQPQHF. For the CDR3, the DNA is TGTGCCAGCAGCTTGGGGGGTGATGGGGAGTTTCTCAATCAGCCCCAGCATTTT.

V gene TRBV5-8 combines with J gene TRBJ2-7; 10 positions agree with TRBD1. The CDR3 loop spans 16 amino acids. Per germline, CDR1 SGHTS and CDR2 YDEGEE. V lost 3 bases and J lost 0; bases outside the gene matches: 6. The CDR3 spells CASSWDRGPLSYEQYF. CDR3 DNA: TGTGCCAGCAGCTGGGACAGGGGCCCCCTCTCCTACGAGCAGTACTTC.

CDR3 sequence: CASSIGPPPPDWLYF. CDR3 DNA sequence: TGTGCCAGTAGTATAGGCCCCCCGCCTCCGGACTGGCTGTACTTC. The V gene is TRBV19, the J gene TRBJ2-7, with D perhaps matching TRBD2 (5 bases). The V gene lost 1 base and the J gene lost 12 bases, with 22 bases spanning the gap. This CDR3 is 15 amino acids long. Germline assignment: CDR1 LNHDA and CDR2 SQIVND (reference sequence).

This sequence joins TRBV5-5 and TRBJ1-2, with D possibly TRBD1 on 6 matching bases. Germline CDR1 and CDR2: SGHKS and YYEKEE (reference sequence). The CDR3 runs 15 residues. V lost 4 bases and J lost 1, with 14 bases in between. CDR3 sequence reads: CASSPTGHNNYGYTF. The CDR3 DNA reads TGTGCCAGCAGCCCAACGGGACATAATAACTATGGCTACACCTTC. The full variable domain, completed using reference TRBV5-5 and TRBJ1-2, is DAGVTQSPTHLIKTRGQQVTLRCSPISGHKSVSWYQQVLGQGPQFIFQYYEKEERGRGNFPDRFSARQFPNYSSELNVNALLLGDSALYLCASSPTGHNNYGYTFGSGTRLTVV.

J is TRBJ1-1 and V is TRBV28; the D gene is possibly TRBD1 (6 bases). The CDR3 has 11 residues. Deletions cut 7 bases from V and 10 bases from J, with 13 bases between. Germline CDR1 reads MDHEN; CDR2 reads SYDVKM. The CDR3 bases are TGTGCCAGCACCCACAGGGTAGGAGCTTTCTTT. Translation: CASTHRVGAFF.

The rearrangement joins TRBV5-8 to TRBJ2-3, with a possible D match to TRBD1 (5 bases). V shed 0 bases and J shed 2 bases, with 13 bases lying between them. Germline V lookup: CDR1 SGHTS, CDR2 YDEGEE. This CDR3 is 16 amino acids long. The chain's CDR3 is CASSLGTTPFTDTQYF. As DNA, the CDR3 is TGTGCCAGCAGCTTGGGGACAACCCCTTTCACAGATACGCAGTATTTT.

The chain carries TRBV19 and TRBJ2-3; 8 positions match TRBD1. Germline lookup yields CDR1 LNHDA and CDR2 SQIVND (reference sequence). CDR3 length: 13 residues. J lost 5 bases, V lost 4 bases, and 2 bases had no gene match. CDR3 residues: CASSTDRGDTQYF. DNA for the CDR3: TGTGCCAGTAGTACCGACAGGGGAGATACGCAGTATTTT.

CDR3 coding DNA: TGTGCCAGCAGCCCATCCAGGGTTTATCAGCCCCAGCATTTT. Protein product: CASSPSRVYQPQHF. V and J are TRBV16 and TRBJ1-5; a weak D match, TRBD1 (5 bases). Germline V gene lookup returns CDR1 KGHSY and CDR2 FQNENV. The germline V and J ends were trimmed by 4 bases and 5 bases, with 12 bases remaining between them. The CDR3 is made up of 14 amino acids.

The chain uses TRBV10-1 and TRBJ1-1; 11 bases match TRBD1. The CDR3 spans 15 residues. Germline V lookup: CDR1 WNHNN, CDR2 SYGVQD (reference sequence). V trimming: 6 bases; J trimming: 3 bases; junction bases outside the gene matches: 6. The CDR3 loop reads CASSPGQGADTEAFF. CDR3 sequence (DNA): TGCGCCAGCAGCCCAGGACAGGGGGCGGACACTGAAGCTTTCTTT.

The chain uses TRBV10-3 and TRBJ2-5, with 7 nucleotides matching TRBD1. This CDR3 contains 15 residues. J lost 2 bases, V lost 4 bases, and 7 bases had no gene match. CDR1 is ENHRY, CDR2 SYGVKD, per germline. The CDR3 spells CAISALTGQQETQYF. CDR3 nucleotides: TGTGCCATCAGTGCGTTAACGGGACAGCAAGAGACCCAGTACTTC.

This rearrangement joins TRBV27 to TRBJ1-1, with 7 nucleotides matching TRBD1. V shed 2 bases and J 0 bases; nucleotides not matched to a gene: 0. The CDR3 consists of 14 residues. CDR1 is MNHEY, CDR2 SMNVEV, per germline (reference sequence). CDR3 in amino acids: CASSLRGLNTEAFF. The CDR3 DNA is TGTGCCAGCAGTTTAAGGGGGCTGAACACTGAAGCTTTCTTT.

This CDR3 is CASSPLQGEGYEQYF. As DNA, the CDR3 is TGTGCCAGCAGTCCACTACAGGGGGAAGGATACGAGCAGTACTTC. This chain uses TRBV7-8 with TRBJ2-7; TRBD1 aligns across 8 bases. CDR1 SGHVS and CDR2 FQNEAQ come from the germline V gene. The CDR3 runs to 15 residues. V lost 6 bases, J lost 4 bases, and 11 bases stayed unmatched.

Here the CDR3 reads CASSLDRDRTNTGELFF. CDR3 nucleotide sequence: TGCGCCAGCAGCTTGGACCGGGACAGGACGAACACCGGGGAGCTGTTTTTT. The chain uses TRBV5-1 and TRBJ2-2; TRBD1 matches 8 bases. This CDR3 has 17 residues. CDR1 is SGHRS, CDR2 YFSETQ, per germline. V lost 0 bases, J lost 0 bases, and 4 bases stayed unmatched.

V usage is TRBV9 and J usage is TRBJ2-5, with D possibly TRBD1 on 6 matching bases. The DNA end favors TRBJ2-7, so the J call may be wrong. The CDR3 has 13 amino acids. The germline gives CDR1 SGDLS, CDR2 YYNGEE. Here the CDR3 DNA reads TGTGCCAGCAGCGTAGGGACAGCCTACGAGCAGTACTTC. Translation: CASSVGTAYEQYF.

The rearrangement joins TRBV5-1 to TRBJ2-1; the match to TRBD1 covers 10 bases. The CDR3 is made up of 14 amino acids. J lost 7 bases, V lost 0 bases, and 1 base had no gene match. Germline-derived CDR1 and CDR2 are SGHRS and YFSETQ. The chain's CDR3 is CASSLGGQGNEQFF. DNA of the CDR3: TGCGCCAGCAGCTTGGGGGGACAGGGGAATGAGCAGTTCTTC.

The chain employs TRBV7-2 and TRBJ1-4; 10 nucleotides align to TRBD1. The V segment lost 5 bases and the J segment 6 bases; nucleotides outside the gene matches: 9. The CDR3 spans 16 residues. Germline V gives CDR1 SGHTA, CDR2 FQGNSA. CDR3 sequence (DNA): TGTGCCAGCAGCCCGGACGGCGGGACAGGGGATGAAAAACTGTTTTTT. Residues: CASSPDGGTGDEKLFF.

This chain links TRBV18 with TRBJ2-7, with TRBD2 matching 7 bases. The junction had 4 bases not matched to a gene; V was cut back by 6 bases and J by 5 bases. CDR1 and CDR2 (germline): KGHSH, LQKENI. The CDR3 is made up of 12 amino acids. DNA of the CDR3: TGTGCCAGCTCGCCGGGGGGAAACGAGCAGTACTTC. Its protein product is CASSPGGNEQYF.